Included here is one TCR beta chain sequence, with context. Its antigen is currently unknown. The data are from a study of cytomegalovirus exposure and HLA in healthy donors. Study summary: Drawn from HLA-typed donors, approximately 86 million unique TCRs were held in an early data release. Whole-study results and caveats: The authors listed roughly 150 TCR beta chains as cytomegalovirus-associated. In a later analysis, productive TCRs from donors in an Asian-associated ancestry cluster reportedly carried fewer N-insertions than the cohort mean.

The PCR had 60 Vbeta and 13 Jbeta primers. Using immunoSEQ multiplex PCR, the repertoire was profiled, and TCRdb retains in-frame clones only, with some absent. In the table there are tens of thousands of clones, around three quarters of which are singletons. The CDR3 is 15 residues long. Germline V gene data show CDR1 as SGHDN and CDR2 as FVKESK. J lost 0 bases, V lost 3 bases, and 4 bases had no gene match. When sampled, the donors appeared nominally healthy, though they likely had unrecorded immune exposures. Sequencing was carried out using PBMCs. This sequence joins TRBV14 and TRBJ1-1; TRBD1 matches 7 bases. This clonotype was obtained from a man aged 25-45 years in good health and CMV-seronegative. CDR3 DNA: TGTGCCAGCAGCCAGTACAGGGGCATGAACACTGAAGCTTTCTTT. It codes for CASSQYRGMNTEAFF.